Each of the 26 T cell receptor beta chains below was sequenced from the same sample in a study of a mutant IDH1 vaccine in newly diagnosed glioma. Specified time point: baseline, week 1 (first vaccination visit). Treatment denoted: pre-vaccination baseline after standard-of-care therapy. Method: immunoSEQ multiplex PCR; TCRdb's copy keeps in-frame clones and lacks some. The sample records about 33,000 clones, 80% to 90% being singletons. The sequencing here drew on PBMCs, taken from a glioma patient treated with radiotherapy, temozolomide or both. All receptors come from a woman aged 40-49 years with glioma.

The chain uses TRBV13 and TRBJ1-3, with TRBD1 matching 8 bases. The V segment lost 3 bases and the J segment 3 bases; nucleotides outside the gene matches: 4. CDR1 is PRHDT, CDR2 FYEKMQ, per germline (reference sequence). The CDR3 is 15 amino acids. The chain's CDR3 is CASSLNRGYGNTIYF. For the CDR3, the DNA is TGTGCCAGCAGCTTGAACAGGGGGTATGGAAACACCATATATTTT. The variable domain in full, with the rest retrieved from reference TRBV13 and TRBJ1-3, is AAGVIQSPRHLIKEKRETATLKCYPIPRHDTVYWYQQGPGQDPQFLISFYEKMQSDKGSIPDRFSAQQFSDYHSELNMSSLELGDSALYFCASSLNRGYGNTIYFGEGSWLTVV.

The V gene is TRBV6-1, the J gene TRBJ1-6, with a tentative D call TRBD1 (5 bases). The V gene lost 5 bases and the J gene lost 14 bases, with 22 bases spanning the gap. The germline CDR1 and CDR2 sequences are MNHNS and SASEGT. This CDR3 is 15 amino acids long. This chain's CDR3 is CASSTQGVLGWTLHF. The CDR3 DNA is TGTGCCAGCAGTACTCAAGGGGTCTTGGGATGGACCCTCCACTTT.

V is TRBV2 and J is TRBJ1-1; perhaps TRBD1 as D (6 bases). Germline V gene data show CDR1 as SNHLY and CDR2 as FYNNEI. The CDR3 has 16 residues. Trimming stripped 1 base from V and 4 bases from J, with 16 bases between. CDR3 nucleotide sequence: TGTGCCAGCAGTGAAGAAATTTGGCTCAGGGGCACTGAAGCTTTCTTT. This encodes CASSEEIWLRGTEAFF.

This clone occurred once. The rearrangement uses TRBV10-3 and TRBJ1-5; 8 positions match TRBD1. Per the germline V gene, CDR1 is ENHRY and CDR2 is SYGVKD. Losses at the gene ends were 10 bases for V and 3 bases for J; bases not matched to a gene: 8. The CDR3 runs to 14 residues. CDR3 in DNA: TGTGCCACCGCCGAGACAGGGGACAATCAGCCCCAGCATTTT. Translation gives CATAETGDNQPQHF.

This chain uses TRBV5-5 with TRBJ1-1; D not certain. CDR1 and CDR2 (germline): SGHKS, YYEKEE (reference sequence). The CDR3 extends over 13 amino acids. V gave up 0 bases and J gave up 1 base, with 4 bases separating them. The DNA for the CDR3 is TGTGCCAGCAGCTTGGGGGCGAACACTGAAGCTTTCTTT. This sequence encodes CASSLGANTEAFF.

Here the CDR3 reads CASSYRPNYGYTF. For the CDR3, the DNA is TGTGCCAGCAGTTACCGGCCTAACTATGGCTACACCTTC. The V and J genes are TRBV6-5 and TRBJ1-2, with D uncertain. V lost 2 bases and J lost 0, with 4 bases in between. Per the germline V gene, CDR1 is MNHEY and CDR2 is SVGAGI. This CDR3 is built from 13 residues.

The chain is built from TRBV5-1 and TRBJ2-3; possible D gene TRBD2, 5 bases. CDR3 length: 15 amino acids. Germline values: CDR1 SGHRS, CDR2 YFSETQ. The ends were cut back, 0 bases at V and 0 bases at J, with 8 bases in the middle. DNA for the CDR3: TGCGCCAGCAGCTTGGTCGGGATTAGCACAGATACGCAGTATTTT. Protein: CASSLVGISTDTQYF.

This clone has a handful of counts. CDR3 DNA sequence: TGTGCCAGCAGCTGGGGACTTGAAGCTTTCTTT. Translating it yields CASSWGLEAFF. The gene calls are TRBV5-6 and TRBJ1-1; perhaps TRBD1 as D (5 bases). The CDR3 spans 11 residues. CDR1 and CDR2 from the germline V gene are SGHDT and YYEEEE. V lost 3 bases and J 7 bases, leaving 7 bases between the germline ends.

This clone was seen a few times. The CDR3 sequence: CASSPGATNEKLFF. In nucleotides, the CDR3 is TGCGCCAGCAGCCCAGGGGCAACTAATGAAAAACTGTTTTTT. The chain carries TRBV5-1 and TRBJ1-4; possible D gene TRBD1, 6 bases. The CDR3 consists of 14 residues. The germline V and J ends were trimmed by 4 bases and 0 bases, with 7 bases remaining between them. CDR1 is SGHRS and CDR2 is YFSETQ in the germline V gene.

The CDR3 region is CASSLTPWEQYF. The CDR3 bases are TGTGCCAGCAGCCTTACCCCGTGGGAGCAGTACTTC. This chain connects TRBV7-2 to TRBJ2-7; D ambiguous. V was trimmed by 5 bases and J by 7 bases, leaving 12 bases between them. The CDR3 contains 12 residues. Per the germline V gene, CDR1 is SGHTA and CDR2 is FQGNSA. Full variable domain (missing parts from reference TRBV7-2 and TRBJ2-7): GAGVSQSPSNKVTEKGKDVELRCDPISGHTALYWYRQSLGQGLEFLIYFQGNSAPDKSGLPSDRFSAERTGGSVSTLTIQRTQQEDSAVYLCASSLTPWEQYFGPGTRLTVT.

In nucleotides, the CDR3 is TGTGCCAGCTCCTCATCAACTAATGAAAAACTGTTTTTT. Its protein is CASSSSTNEKLFF. The J gene is TRBJ1-4, the V gene TRBV18; D remains ambiguous. This CDR3 comprises 13 residues. The germline V gene has CDR1 KGHSH and CDR2 LQKENI. V lost 6 bases and J lost 0, with 5 bases in between.

The chain combines TRBV27 with TRBJ1-2; D is perhaps TRBD1 (6 bases). Germline V lookup: CDR1 MNHEY, CDR2 SMNVEV (reference sequence). The V gene lost 4 bases and the J gene lost 4 bases, with 16 bases spanning the gap. This CDR3 is 15 amino acids long. In nucleotides, the CDR3 is TGTGCCAGCAGTTCTCCCTTCAGGGGACTCTATGGCTACACCTTC. Encoded protein: CASSSPFRGLYGYTF.

This clone was found once. The chain combines TRBV5-1 with TRBJ2-5; 12 nucleotides line up with TRBD2. Trimming removed 4 bases from V and 4 bases from J; junction bases left unmatched: 11. This CDR3 comprises 17 residues. Germline CDR1 and CDR2: SGHRS and YFSETQ. CDR3 region: CASSPRASGGAGETQYF. The CDR3 nucleotides are TGCGCCAGCAGCCCCCGCGCTAGCGGGGGGGCTGGAGAGACCCAGTACTTC.

The chain links TRBV7-9 to TRBJ2-7; TRBD1 matches 7 bases. The CDR3 has 15 residues. The J segment lost 2 bases and the V segment lost 5 bases, leaving 9 bases of the junction unmatched. The germline gives CDR1 SEHNR, CDR2 FQNEAQ (reference sequence). The CDR3 region is CASSIRQGDTYEQYF. The CDR3 nucleotides are TGTGCCAGCAGCATAAGACAGGGCGATACCTACGAGCAGTACTTC.

The gene calls are TRBV6-4 and TRBJ2-1; D is perhaps TRBD1 or TRBD2 (7 bases each). The CDR3 totals 13 residues. CDR1 MRHNA and CDR2 SNTAGT come from the germline V gene. Trimming removed 6 bases from V and 8 bases from J, with 14 bases in between. The CDR3 bases are TGTGCCAGCAGCCTCAGGGGGGGGGATGAGCAGTTCTTC. Encoded protein: CASSLRGGDEQFF.

As DNA, the CDR3 is TGTGCCAGCAGCCTCAGACAGGGGGCGGTGGACTATGGCTACACCTTC. It translates to CASSLRQGAVDYGYTF. The gene calls are TRBV7-2 and TRBJ1-2; 10 positions agree with TRBD1. This CDR3 has 16 residues. Germline loops: CDR1 SGHTA, CDR2 FQGNSA. J gave up 3 bases and V 5 bases, and 9 bases lay outside the gene matches.

Only a few counts were recorded for this clone. The V gene is TRBV30, the J gene TRBJ1-1, with a tentative D call TRBD1 (5 bases). The germline V gene has CDR1 GTSNPN and CDR2 SVGIG (reference sequence). Trimming took 4 bases from V and 10 from J, leaving 10 bases between them. This CDR3 has 10 amino acids. The CDR3 nucleotides read TGTGCCTGGAAGGAAGACAGAGCTTTCTTT. It encodes CAWKEDRAFF.

V is TRBV7-2 and J is TRBJ1-2; TRBD1 matches 7 bases. The V gene's germline CDR1 is SGHTA and CDR2 FQGNSA. The CDR3 spans 15 residues. The V and J ends lost 6 bases and 3 bases, in that order; junction bases with no gene match: 10. CDR3 nucleotide sequence: TGTGCCAGCAGTGTAAGGACAGGTACTCACTATGGCTACACCTTC. Translated: CASSVRTGTHYGYTF.

V usage is TRBV9 and J usage is TRBJ2-7, with D perhaps matching TRBD1 (6 bases). The CDR3 contains 15 residues. V dropped 5 bases and J dropped 3 bases, with 18 bases sitting between them. Germline V gene sequence: CDR1 SGDLS, CDR2 YYNGEE. Here the CDR3 DNA reads TGTGCCAGCAGAGGGGGATCTCAGGGAAACTACGAGCAGTACTTC. It encodes CASRGGSQGNYEQYF. Full variable domain (remainder filled in from reference TRBV9 and TRBJ2-7): DSGVTQTPKHLITATGQRVTLRCSPRSGDLSVYWYQQSLDQGLQFLIQYYNGEERAKGNILERFSAQQFPDLHSELNLSSLELGDSALYFCASRGGSQGNYEQYFGPGTRLTVT.

This clone was seen a few times. The genes are TRBV5-5 and TRBJ1-5; the D gene is possibly TRBD1 (5 bases). The CDR3 spans 13 residues. The germline gives CDR1 SGHKS, CDR2 YYEKEE (reference sequence). The V gene lost 0 bases and the J gene lost 7 bases, with 8 bases spanning the gap. The CDR3 spells CASSLVRGQPQHF. CDR3 nucleotide sequence: TGTGCCAGCAGCTTGGTACGGGGCCAGCCCCAGCATTTT.

The chain couples TRBV7-6 to TRBJ2-3; 7 nucleotides align to TRBD2. From germline, CDR1 is SGHVS and CDR2 FNYEAQ. CDR3 length: 15 residues. The junction had 9 bases not matched to a gene; V was cut back by 5 bases and J by 4 bases. The CDR3 region has the DNA TGTGCCAGCAGCGGGGTTGGGACTACCTCAGATACGCAGTATTTT. As protein: CASSGVGTTSDTQYF. The entire variable domain, with the rest obtained from reference TRBV7-6 and TRBJ2-3, is as follows: GAGVSQSPRYKVTKRGQDVALRCDPISGHVSLYWYRQALGQGPEFLTYFNYEAQQDKSGLPNDRFSAERPEGSISTLTIQRTEQRDSAMYRCASSGVGTTSDTQYFGPGTRLTVL.

Remarks on this clone: No DNA is shown, since the ends of the CDR3 on it are uncertain; the CDR3 is the one TCRdb lists. This rearrangement joins TRBV21-1 to TRBJ2-4; whether TRBD1, the table's D call, matches the DNA was not checked. TRBV21-1 is labeled a pseudogene. The CDR3 extends over 18 residues, inclusive of both ends. The CDR3 spells CASSSRFGTGIAKNIQYF.

The chain has TRBV28 and TRBJ2-7, with 9 bases fitting TRBD1. Trimming at V came to 8 bases and at J to 9 bases, leaving 11 bases not matched to a gene. The V gene's germline CDR1 is MDHEN and CDR2 SYDVKM. The CDR3 covers 13 residues. The CDR3 is CASLGDRVSGQYF. As DNA, the CDR3 is TGTGCCAGCCTCGGGGACAGGGTTTCCGGGCAGTACTTC.

This clone was picked up one time. The chain uses TRBV6-5 and TRBJ1-1, with D possibly TRBD1 on 6 matching bases. V was cut by 8 bases and J by 0 bases, with 10 bases left in between. CDR3 length: 13 residues. Germline-derived CDR1 and CDR2 are MNHEY and SVGAGI. CDR3: CASRGPMNTEAFF. CDR3 nucleotides: TGTGCCAGCCGGGGGCCAATGAACACTGAAGCTTTCTTT.

The CDR3 DNA is TGTGCCAGCAGTGGCAGGGAATTCACCGGGGAGCTGTTTTTT. It codes for CASSGREFTGELFF. The V and J genes are TRBV25-1 and TRBJ2-2; D might be TRBD1 (5 bases). CDR3 length: 14 residues. The V gene's germline CDR1 is MGHDK and CDR2 SYGVNS. Deletions cut 4 bases from V and 4 bases from J, with 10 bases between.

The chain is built from TRBV5-1 and TRBJ2-7; 8 positions match TRBD2. J gave up 0 bases and V 3 bases, and 8 bases lay outside the gene matches. This CDR3 is 16 amino acids long. CDR1 is SGHRS and CDR2 is YFSETQ in the germline V gene. The CDR3: CASSSPLAGHSYEQYF. CDR3 bases: TGCGCCAGCAGCTCCCCTTTAGCGGGGCACTCCTACGAGCAGTACTTC.